The rows below give T cell receptor beta chains drawn from one sample of a study of blood T cell repertoires in COVID-19. Assay: immunoSEQ multiplex PCR; the TCRdb copy retains only in-frame clones and omits some. This table holds approximately 120,000 clones, roughly four fifths found once. Sequenced input: peripheral blood. The receptor set was obtained from a man aged 25-45 years with COVID-19, enrolled during active disease. Each CDR3 is given with its conserved first and last residue. Fields, in order: V gene, clone size, D gene, J gene, CDR3 DNA, CDR3 protein. A D gene is named only where the DNA matches it firmly. Clone size is shown for a subset of rows, as once, few, many or a class of expanded clone.

TRBV5-4	NA	TRBD2	TRBJ2-1	TGTGCCAGCTACGGCGGGAGCTCCTACAATGAGCAGTTCTTC	CASYGGSSYNEQFF
TRBV28	NA	TRBD1	TRBJ1-6	TGTGCCAGCAGCATGGCCGGACAGGGGACTTCACCCCTCCACTTT	CASSMAGQGTSPLHF
TRBV4-1	NA	NA	TRBJ2-3	TGCGCCAGCAGCCAAGAACCGACTGGCTTAGTTACGCAGTATTTT	CASSQEPTGLVTQYF
TRBV4-2	NA	TRBD2	TRBJ2-3	TGTGCCAGCAGCCACGGGACTAGCGGGGCCGATACGCAGTATTTT	CASSHGTSGADTQYF
TRBV28	NA	NA	TRBJ1-5	TGTGCCAGCAGTTTATGGGGCGCTAGCATAAGCAATCAGCCCCAGCATTTT	CASSLWGASISNQPQHF
TRBV2	NA	NA	TRBJ1-5	TGTGCCAGCAGTACAGGGCGTAGCAATCAGCCCCAGCATTTT	CASSTGRSNQPQHF
TRBV7-8	many	TRBD1	TRBJ1-5	TGTGCCAGCAGCTTAGCCGGGACAGGGGGATCAAACGTCGGCCAGCCCCAGCATTTT	CASSLAGTGGSNVGQPQHF
TRBV5-4	NA	NA	TRBJ2-3	TGTGCCAGCAGCTTGGGGCCAGACACAGATACGCAGTATTTT	CASSLGPDTDTQYF
TRBV2	NA	NA	TRBJ1-5	TGTGCCAGCAGGCGGGACGGATATAGCAATCAGCCCCAGCATTTT	CASRRDGYSNQPQHF
TRBV27	NA	TRBD1	TRBJ2-7	TGTGCCAGCAGCCCGAAGCCGGGACAGCTCTACGAGCAGTACTTC	CASSPKPGQLYEQYF
TRBV9	NA	NA	TRBJ1-3	TGTGCCAGCAGCGTATGGCCTGGAAACACCATATATTTT	CASSVWPGNTIYF
TRBV6-2/TRBV6-3	NA	NA	TRBJ2-2	TGTGCCAGCAGTCTGGGGCGGTTAGAGTCCGGGGAGCTGTTTTTT	CASSLGRLESGELFF
TRBV28	NA	TRBD2	TRBJ2-1	TGTGCCAGCAGTTTATCGACTAGCGGAAGGAGGGGTGAGCAGTTCTTC	CASSLSTSGRRGEQFF
TRBV4-2	once	NA	TRBJ1-6	TGTGCCAGCAGCCTTCAAGTCGGGGGAGACGGAAATTCACCCCTCCACTTT	CASSLQVGGDGNSPLHF
TRBV4-2	NA	NA	TRBJ2-7	TGTGCCAGCAGCCACCCGGGAGATGACTCCTACGAGCAGTACTTC	CASSHPGDDSYEQYF
TRBV29-1	NA	NA	TRBJ2-3	TGCAGCGTTCCTTCCTGGCGGGTCGGCACAGATACGCAGTATTTT	CSVPSWRVGTDTQYF
TRBV11-3	NA	TRBD1	TRBJ1-2	TGTGCCAGCAGCCGCCCAGGGACAGGCTATGGCTACACCTTC	CASSRPGTGYGYTF